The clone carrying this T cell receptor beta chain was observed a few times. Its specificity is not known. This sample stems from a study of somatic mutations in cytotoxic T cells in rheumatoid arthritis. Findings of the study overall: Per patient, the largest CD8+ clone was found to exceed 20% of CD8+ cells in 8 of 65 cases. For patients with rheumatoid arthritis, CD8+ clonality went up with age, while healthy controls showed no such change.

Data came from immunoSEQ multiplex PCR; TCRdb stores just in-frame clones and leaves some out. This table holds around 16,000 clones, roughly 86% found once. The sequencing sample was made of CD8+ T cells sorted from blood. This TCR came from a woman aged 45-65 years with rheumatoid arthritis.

The chain's CDR3 is CASSLSRDSANSPLHF. For the CDR3, the DNA is TGTGCCAGCAGCTTATCCCGGGACAGCGCAAATTCACCCCTCCACTTT. V and J are TRBV7-6 and TRBJ1-6; 7 bases are shared with TRBD1. The germline gives CDR1 SGHVS, CDR2 FNYEAQ. The CDR3 consists of 16 residues. Trimming took 2 bases from V and 7 from J; bases not matched to a gene: 8.